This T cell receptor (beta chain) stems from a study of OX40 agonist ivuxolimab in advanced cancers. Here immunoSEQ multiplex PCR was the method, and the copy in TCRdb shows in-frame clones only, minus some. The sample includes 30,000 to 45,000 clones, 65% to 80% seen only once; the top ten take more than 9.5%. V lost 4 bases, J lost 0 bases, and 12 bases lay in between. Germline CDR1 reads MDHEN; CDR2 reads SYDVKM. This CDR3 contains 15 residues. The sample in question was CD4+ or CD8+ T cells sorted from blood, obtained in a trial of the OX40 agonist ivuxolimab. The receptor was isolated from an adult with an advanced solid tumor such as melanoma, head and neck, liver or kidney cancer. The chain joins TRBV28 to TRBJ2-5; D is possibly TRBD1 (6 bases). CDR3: CASSSLDSNQETQYF. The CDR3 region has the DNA TGTGCCAGCAGTTCTTTGGACAGCAACCAAGAGACCCAGTACTTC.